This TCR beta chain originates from a study of T cell responses to AZD1222 COVID-19 vaccine. Whole-study results and caveats: Clonal diversity may have been underestimated in mostly white British donors. Repertoire sampling happened only post peak T cell response.

Here immunoSEQ multiplex PCR was the method, and the copy in TCRdb shows in-frame clones only, minus some. The top ten hold approximately 5.7% of the sample, which has over 150,000 clones, 85% to 90% seen once. From germline, CDR1 is LGHNA and CDR2 YSLEER. The CDR3 runs to 13 residues. V shed 2 bases and J shed 10 bases, with 15 bases lying between them. In the case of this clone: The antigen is undetermined.

The source is an adult in good health. Sequenced material: peripheral blood, taken on day 0 of AZD1222 vaccination. The chain carries TRBV4-3 and TRBJ2-7; maybe TRBD2 (7 bases). This CDR3 is CASSQTQAGHQYF. The CDR3 nucleotides read TGCGCCAGCAGCCAAACACAAGCGGGACACCAGTACTTC.